A selection of T cell receptor beta chains follows, all from one sample in a study of blood T cell repertoires in COVID-19. Assay: immunoSEQ multiplex PCR; the TCRdb copy retains only in-frame clones and omits some. Here the sample spans about 440,000 clones, around nine tenths being singletons. Specimen: PBMCs or T cells enriched from blood (not recorded which). The receptors were gathered from a woman aged 18-35 years with acute COVID-19. Both conserved end residues are part of each CDR3. D genes are given only for firm matches. Clone size is shown for a subset of rows, as once, few, many or a class of expanded clone.

clone_size j_call d_call v_call cdr3_nt cdr3_aa
- TRBJ2-7 TRBD1 TRBV3-1/TRBV3-2 TGTGCCAGCAGCCAACCAAAGAGGACAGGAGAACCCTACGAGCAGTACTTC CASSQPKRTGEPYEQYF
- TRBJ1-2 - TRBV11-2 TGTGCCAGCAGCTTGGGCCTATCCAAAGGCTACACCTTC CASSLGLSKGYTF
- TRBJ2-3 - TRBV6-5 TGTGCCAGCAGTTACGCCGGTACGCAGTATTTT CASSYAGTQYF
- TRBJ2-3 TRBD2 TRBV4-3 TGCGCCAGCAGCCAAGGTCGGATTAGCGGGACGCTCACAGATACGCAGTATTTT CASSQGRISGTLTDTQYF
- TRBJ2-7 TRBD2 TRBV20-1 TGCAGTGCTAGTCTCCTAGCGGGAGTTCTCGAGCAGTACTTC CSASLLAGVLEQYF
- TRBJ2-7 - TRBV14 TGTGCCAGCAGCCAAAGGGGGATCGACTACGAGCAGTACTTC CASSQRGIDYEQYF
- TRBJ1-1 - TRBV5-8 TGTGCCAGCAGCCCGGGACTCTTACGTTTGAACACTGAAGCTTTCTTT CASSPGLLRLNTEAFF
- TRBJ2-1 - TRBV11-1 TGTGCCAGCACAGGGGTCGGGTACAATGAGCAGTTCTTC CASTGVGYNEQFF
once TRBJ2-1 TRBD1 TRBV5-3 TGTGCCAGAAGCTTGGTCCTGGACAGGGCCTTCAACCCTCTATACAATGAGCAGTTCTTC CARSLVLDRAFNPLYNEQFF
- TRBJ2-1 - TRBV10-1 TGCGCCAGCAGTCCGGGGATCTACAATGAGCAGTTCTTC CASSPGIYNEQFF
- TRBJ1-3 - TRBV27 TGTGCCAGCAGCAGTTTTTACTCTGGAAACACCATATATTTT CASSSFYSGNTIYF
- TRBJ1-2 - TRBV29-1 TGCAGCGTTGAAGATCGCAGTGGCTACACCTTC CSVEDRSGYTF